The 23 T cell receptor beta chains given below trace back to one sample, sequenced in a study of blood T cell repertoires in COVID-19. Sequencing used immunoSEQ multiplex PCR; TCRdb keeps in-frame clones, though not all of them. Of roughly 190,000 clones listed, about 83% are singletons. Sequences were obtained from peripheral blood. Every receptor here comes from a man aged 18-30 years with active or convalescent COVID-19.

This chain joins TRBV3-1 (or the pseudogene TRBV3-2) and TRBJ2-1; 11 bases agree with TRBD2. The CDR3 totals 18 residues. The germline V gene encodes CDR1 LGHDT and CDR2 YNNKEL (reference sequence). J gave up 9 bases and V 0 bases, and 13 bases lay outside the gene matches. CDR3 sequence: CASSQDVGLAAAWGEQFF. CDR3 coding DNA: TGTGCCAGCAGCCAAGATGTGGGACTAGCGGCCGCCTGGGGTGAGCAGTTCTTC.

This chain uses TRBV7-2 with TRBJ2-7, with 8 positions matching TRBD1. From germline, CDR1 is SGHTA and CDR2 FQGNSA. The trim removed 4 bases at V and 4 bases at J, leaving 3 bases unmatched. The CDR3 runs 13 residues. The CDR3 DNA follows: TGTGCCAGCAGCTCCAGGGGGCAGTACGAGCAGTACTTC. It specifies CASSSRGQYEQYF.

The chain is built from TRBV29-1 and TRBJ1-1; D perhaps matches TRBD1 (6 bases). CDR3 length: 11 amino acids. Germline lookup yields CDR1 SQVTM and CDR2 ANQGSEA. The CDR3 coding sequence is TGCACTATCCTAGGGGGGGCAGGAGCTTTCTTT. It encodes CTILGGAGAFF.

This sequence joins TRBV21-1 and TRBJ1-4; no DNA check was done on the table's D call, TRBD1. TRBV21-1 is a known pseudogene. This CDR3 contains 14 residues. The CDR3 DNA reads TGTGCCAGCAGGGGACAGGGGAAGGGTGAAAAACTGTTTTTT. It codes for CASRGQGKGEKLFF.

The V gene is TRBV28, the J gene TRBJ1-4; D unclear. Germline V lookup: CDR1 MDHEN, CDR2 SYDVKM. This CDR3 has 14 residues. The germline V and J ends were trimmed by 3 bases and 4 bases, with 9 bases remaining between them. This CDR3 is CASSLRQYNEKLFF. The CDR3 bases are TGTGCCAGCAGTTTGCGGCAGTATAATGAAAAACTGTTTTTT.

The V call is TRBV7-9, the J call TRBJ1-5; D not resolved. V lost 1 base and J 3 bases, leaving 7 bases between the germline ends. The CDR3 is 14 amino acids. Germline V lookup: CDR1 SEHNR, CDR2 FQNEAQ (reference sequence). This chain's CDR3 is CASSLDRNNQPQHF. CDR3 DNA sequence: TGTGCCAGCAGCTTAGACAGAAACAATCAGCCCCAGCATTTT.

The V and J genes are TRBV7-2 and TRBJ2-3; 7 bases are shared with TRBD1. Looked up from germline, CDR1 is SGHTA and CDR2 is FQGNSA. The CDR3 has 14 residues. With 1 base clipped from V and 3 bases from J, the junction kept 1 base outside the gene matches. The CDR3 DNA reads as TGTGCCAGCAGCTTAGTACAGGGGACAGATACGCAGTATTTT. Translated: CASSLVQGTDTQYF.

This sequence joins TRBV7-2 and TRBJ2-2; D is unresolved. The V gene's germline CDR1 is SGHTA and CDR2 FQGNSA. Trimming cost V 1 base and J 8 bases, with 11 bases left between them. This CDR3 comprises 14 residues. The CDR3 loop is CASSLVRSGGELFF. The CDR3 DNA reads TGTGCCAGCAGCTTAGTGCGGTCCGGGGGGGAGCTGTTTTTT.

Points on this clone: Compared with germline, one end of the junction differs, possibly owing to a read error. In DNA, the CDR3 is TGTGCTAGCAGCTTAGTCGACCGTTCCACACAGGTTACTAATGAAAAACTGTTTTTT. It codes for CASSLVDRSTQVTNEKLFF. The rearrangement links TRBV7-7 to TRBJ1-4; D perhaps matches TRBD1 (5 bases). CDR3 size: 19 residues. CDR1 is SSHAT and CDR2 is FNYEAQ in the germline V gene (reference sequence).

Only a few counts were recorded for this clone. The chain employs TRBV6-5 and TRBJ1-6; no clear D gene. V was cut by 0 bases and J by 6 bases, with 12 bases left in between. This CDR3 is built from 16 residues. Germline V gene lookup returns CDR1 MNHEY and CDR2 SVGAGI. The CDR3 bases are TGTGCCAGCAGTTACTCATTTCAGAGGTCTAATTCACCCCTCCACTTT. Translation: CASSYSFQRSNSPLHF.

The chain is built from TRBV29-1 and TRBJ2-2; possibly TRBD1 for D (5 bases). The germline gives CDR1 SQVTM, CDR2 ANQGSEA. The CDR3 contains 11 residues. V was clipped by 6 bases and J by 9 bases, with 11 bases between them. CDR3 in amino acids: CSVHSGWELFF. CDR3 DNA sequence: TGCAGCGTACACTCAGGGTGGGAGCTGTTTTTT.

V is TRBV2 and J is TRBJ2-7; D gene unclear. V was clipped by 8 bases and J by 4 bases, with 12 bases between them. CDR3 length equals 12 residues. CDR1 and CDR2 (germline): SNHLY, FYNNEI. The CDR3 DNA is TGTGCCAGCTTTTACTACCTGTACGAGCAGTACTTC. Its translation is CASFYYLYEQYF.

J is TRBJ2-3 and V is TRBV11-2; D is undetermined. In germline, CDR1 is SGHAT, CDR2 FQNNGV. There are 16 residues in the CDR3. V lost 1 base, J lost 4 bases, and 15 bases lay in between. The DNA of the CDR3 is TGTGCCAGCAGCTTAGTCGAGGTAGCCTCCCCAGATACGCAGTATTTT. Residues: CASSLVEVASPDTQYF.

This clone showed up just once. The chain links TRBV29-1 to TRBJ1-2; no clear D gene. The CDR3 length is 16 residues. Germline V gene data show CDR1 as SQVTM and CDR2 as ANQGSEA. V lost 1 base and J 7 bases, leaving 22 bases between the germline ends. The CDR3 DNA sequence: TGCAGCGTTGAAGGGTTTATTCCCGAGGGTCCGGTTGGCTACACCTTC. This gives the protein CSVEGFIPEGPVGYTF.

The chain recombines TRBV28 with TRBJ1-2, with TRBD1 as a possible D gene (5 bases). Germline V gene sequence: CDR1 MDHEN, CDR2 SYDVKM. Trimming removed 5 bases from V and 0 bases from J, with 13 bases in between. CDR3 length equals 15 residues. CDR3 region: CASSPLQATNYGYTF. DNA for the CDR3: TGTGCCAGCAGTCCTCTACAGGCGACTAACTATGGCTACACCTTC.

The chain is built from TRBV3-1 (or the pseudogene TRBV3-2) and TRBJ2-2; 7 bases align to TRBD1. V shed 4 bases and J 4 bases; nucleotides not matched to a gene: 21. The CDR3 runs to 20 residues. Per the germline V gene, CDR1 is LGHDT and CDR2 is YNNKEL (reference sequence). CDR3 residues: CASSPREKKGGMRVTGELFF. The CDR3, as DNA: TGTGCCAGCAGCCCGCGCGAAAAAAAAGGGGGCATGCGAGTCACCGGGGAGCTGTTTTTT.

V is TRBV27 and J is TRBJ2-1, with a possible D match to TRBD2 (5 bases). The CDR3 length is 13 residues. V shed 4 bases and J shed 8 bases, with 12 bases lying between them. Germline V gives CDR1 MNHEY, CDR2 SMNVEV (reference sequence). The CDR3 sequence is CASSSGLQDEQFF. The CDR3 DNA is TGTGCCAGCAGTTCCGGACTCCAGGATGAGCAGTTCTTC.

This chain joins TRBV7-9 and TRBJ1-1; weak D call: TRBD1 (5 bases). CDR3 length: 16 amino acids. The V and J ends lost 5 bases and 5 bases respectively, with 21 bases between them. The V gene's germline CDR1 is SEHNR and CDR2 FQNEAQ (reference sequence). CDR3 region: CASSPSGEGVRTEAFF. DNA of the CDR3: TGTGCCAGCAGCCCCTCGGGGGAGGGCGTTAGAACTGAAGCTTTCTTT.

The chain combines TRBV9 with TRBJ2-1; 7 bases map to TRBD1. V trimming: 2 bases; J trimming: 8 bases; junction bases outside the gene matches: 7. The CDR3 runs 14 residues. The germline gives CDR1 SGDLS, CDR2 YYNGEE. The CDR3 spells CASSVTGNSDEQFF. As DNA, the CDR3 is TGTGCCAGCAGCGTGACAGGGAATAGTGATGAGCAGTTCTTC.

The chain links TRBV24-1 to TRBJ1-2; D is ambiguous. V lost 5 bases, J lost 0 bases, and 6 bases lay in between. Germline CDR1 and CDR2: KGHDR and SFDVKD. The CDR3 consists of 13 residues. Here the CDR3 reads CATSARTNYGYTF. CDR3 DNA sequence: TGTGCCACCAGTGCCAGAACTAACTATGGCTACACCTTC.

The chain links TRBV29-1 to TRBJ2-3; TRBD1 aligns across 7 bases. Trimming at V came to 7 bases and at J to 2 bases, leaving 12 bases not matched to a gene. CDR3 length: 15 residues. The germline V gene has CDR1 SQVTM and CDR2 ANQGSEA. CDR3 loop: CSANLPDRPTDTQYF. CDR3 sequence (DNA): TGCAGCGCTAACCTGCCGGACAGGCCCACAGATACGCAGTATTTT.

The chain has TRBV21-1 and TRBJ1-1; no check of the table's D call, TRBD1, against the DNA was made. TRBV21-1 is a known pseudogene. The CDR3 runs 16 residues. Here the CDR3 DNA reads TGTGCCAGCAGCGAACACCACCGACAGAGGAACACTGAAGCTTTCTTT. It specifies CASSEHHRQRNTEAFF.

This rearrangement joins TRBV25-1 to TRBJ2-6; D gene uncertain. The germline V gene encodes CDR1 MGHDK and CDR2 SYGVNS. The V gene lost 4 bases and the J gene lost 0 bases, with 7 bases spanning the gap. The CDR3 is made up of 15 amino acids. The CDR3 DNA reads TGTGCCAGCAGTGCCAGTCTCTCTGGGGCCAACGTCCTGACTTTC. This sequence encodes CASSASLSGANVLTF.